This TCR beta chain was captured by sequencing in a study of T cell repertoires in cytomegalovirus infection. Across the whole study: It was recently identified HLA-C-restricted and well-studied HLA-B-restricted CMV epitopes that the study used. Carrying CMV and the relevant HLA type showed in public TCR beta signatures. General study results and limits: The study identified carriers of CMV plus the relevant HLA from cumulative public TCR beta family frequency. It was HLA-C-restricted CMV-specific TCR beta clonotypes that dominated the response ex vivo.

Concerning this clonotype: The antigen is undetermined.

TCRdb reprocessed the reads via MiXCR and lists one record per CDR3 protein. Here the sample spans roughly 990,000 distinct CDR3 sequences, roughly 30% being singletons. The sample was cultured CD8+ T cells from PBMCs, taken from culture after CMV antigen stimulation. This TCR was sampled from a human donor in good health (CMV status not recorded). Some clones in this sample may be carry-over from other donors' samples.

The CDR3 is CASSFDLGANTEAFF. The CDR3 DNA reads as TGTGCCAGCAGTTTCGATCTGGGGGCGAACACTGAAGCTTTCTTT. The chain uses TRBV12-3 or TRBV12-4 and TRBJ1-1; tentative D call: TRBD1 (6 bases). V was pared by 3 bases and J by 1 base, with 12 bases between. The CDR3 spans 15 residues.